The entry below describes one T cell receptor (beta chain). Its antigen remains unknown. Input per TCR library consisted of 3500 ng of total RNA. Template switching introduced UMIs that contain a 6-nucleotide sample barcode. TCRdb re-called the 5' RACE reads and shows each CDR3 protein once, DNA omitted. This sample's table has 85,000 to 110,000 distinct CDR3 sequences. Germline V gene sequence: CDR1 SGHAT, CDR2 FQNNGV. The CDR3 contains 18 residues. This sample is drawn from a study of monozygotic twins with inflammatory bowel disease. Study-level findings and limits: Data gave no support to a single strong signal or clonotype associated with IBD.

The sample was blood. This receptor was identified in a human donor with ulcerative colitis or Crohn's disease, or a healthy co-twin of an affected twin (not recorded which). This sequence joins TRBV11-2 and TRBJ2-5; TCRdb's D call, TRBD2, is unchecked because there is no DNA. This chain's CDR3 is CASSLPQTSGDPSETQYF.